This T cell receptor (beta chain) was profiled in a study of blood T cell repertoires in COVID-19. The CDR3 is 16 amino acids. CDR1 is LNHDA and CDR2 is SQIVND in the germline V gene (reference sequence). The trim removed 0 bases at V and 2 bases at J, leaving 7 bases unmatched. Method: immunoSEQ multiplex PCR; TCRdb's copy keeps in-frame clones and lacks some. The data hold about 100,000 clones, with about nine tenths observed a single time. Enrolment of Seattle patients took place during active infection, and they were followed longitudinally. The sequence derives from a woman aged 45-59 years with COVID-19, enrolled during active disease. The source material was peripheral blood. The genes are TRBV19 and TRBJ2-7; 7 bases fit TRBD2. In nucleotides, the CDR3 is TGTGCCAGTAGTATAGATCCCCCGGGAGGACCCTACGAGCAGTACTTC. This sequence encodes CASSIDPPGGPYEQYF.